A single sample gave rise to the 18 T cell receptor beta chains below, sequenced in a study of cytomegalovirus exposure and HLA in healthy donors. The PCR employed 60 Vbeta primers together with 13 Jbeta primers. This table comes from immunoSEQ multiplex PCR, and its TCRdb copy is limited to in-frame clones, with some not included. The sample has 110,000 to 150,000 clones, roughly 82% seen once; the top ten hold 3.4%. Sequencing was carried out using PBMCs. These receptors all stem from a male donor in good health and CMV-seronegative.

This rearrangement joins TRBV2 to TRBJ2-2; TRBD2 aligns across 8 bases. This CDR3 spans 16 amino acids. Trimming at V came to 1 base and at J to 5 bases, leaving 6 bases not matched to a gene. CDR1 SNHLY and CDR2 FYNNEI come from the germline V gene. This CDR3 reads CASSEDRLAGTGELFF. The DNA of the CDR3 is TGTGCCAGCAGTGAAGATCGATTAGCGGGGACCGGGGAGCTGTTTTTT.

This sequence joins TRBV7-9 and TRBJ1-3; a weak D match, TRBD1 (5 bases). V lost 3 bases and J lost 0, with 12 bases in between. Germline values: CDR1 SEHNR, CDR2 FQNEAQ (reference sequence). The CDR3 contains 16 residues. The CDR3, as DNA: TGTGCCAGCAGCTTGCTCCCGGACATCTCTGGAAACACCATATATTTT. It encodes CASSLLPDISGNTIYF.

The chain combines TRBV5-4 with TRBJ2-7, with TRBD2 matching 7 bases. The CDR3 totals 14 residues. V lost 2 bases, J lost 4 bases, and 6 bases stayed unmatched. The germline CDR1 and CDR2 sequences are SGHNT and YYREEE (reference sequence). The CDR3 loop is CASSFYAGDYEQYF. CDR3 DNA: TGTGCCAGCAGCTTCTATGCGGGAGATTACGAGCAGTACTTC.

The rearrangement uses TRBV6-1 and TRBJ2-2, with D perhaps TRBD2 (5 bases). CDR1 MNHNS and CDR2 SASEGT come from the germline V gene. The CDR3 sequence is 14 residues long. V lost 5 bases, J lost 5 bases, and 12 bases lay in between. As DNA, the CDR3 is TGTGCCAGCAGTTCCGAGGGAGAGACCGGGGAGCTGTTTTTT. Its translation is CASSSEGETGELFF.

This clone was counted only a few times. The rearrangement joins TRBV5-1 to TRBJ2-7; D is possibly TRBD1 (6 bases). Per germline, CDR1 SGHRS and CDR2 YFSETQ. The CDR3 is made up of 15 amino acids. V lost 3 bases to trimming and J lost 0 bases, with 13 bases between them. The CDR3 here is CASSSDRDTSYEQYF. Written as DNA, the CDR3 is TGCGCCAGCAGCTCGGACCGGGACACCTCCTACGAGCAGTACTTC.

V gene TRBV4-2 combines with J gene TRBJ1-1; 8 positions match TRBD1. Germline-derived CDR1 and CDR2 are LGHNA and YNFKEQ. CDR3 length: 14 residues. V shed 5 bases and J 1 base; nucleotides not matched to a gene: 3. The CDR3 loop reads CASSMGQENTEAFF. The CDR3, as DNA: TGTGCCAGCAGCATGGGACAGGAGAACACTGAAGCTTTCTTT.

This clone was seen more than once but under ten times. V is TRBV15 and J is TRBJ2-1; D ambiguous. This CDR3 comprises 14 residues. V was trimmed by 0 bases and J by 7 bases, leaving 10 bases between them. Per germline, CDR1 LNHNV and CDR2 YYDKDF (reference sequence). For the CDR3, the DNA is TGTGCCACCAGCAGAGATGTCGGTGCAAATGAGCAGTTCTTC. Its translation is CATSRDVGANEQFF.

This clone has more than one count but fewer than ten. The V call is TRBV2, the J call TRBJ1-1; possibly TRBD1 for D (6 bases). Germline V gene sequence: CDR1 SNHLY, CDR2 FYNNEI. Trimming took off 8 bases at V and 10 bases at J, with 20 bases between the two ends. The CDR3 is 13 residues long. Here the CDR3 DNA reads TGTGCCAGCCCGGGCAGGGGAAACCCCCGAGCTTTCTTT. Its protein product is CASPGRGNPRAFF.

The chain carries TRBV15 and TRBJ2-7, with TRBD2 matching over 7 bases. Germline CDR1 reads LNHNV; CDR2 reads YYDKDF (reference sequence). The CDR3 covers 17 residues. V was pared by 0 bases and J by 7 bases, with 15 bases of the junction left unmatched. The CDR3 DNA follows: TGTGCCACCAGCAGAGATATTCCTAGCGGCTCCCTCGGGGAGCAGTACTTC. Amino acids: CATSRDIPSGSLGEQYF.

The chain combines TRBV7-2 with TRBJ2-1; 7 bases align to TRBD2. V was clipped by 5 bases and J by 2 bases; unmatched bases: 6. This CDR3 contains 15 residues. Germline CDR1 SGHTA, CDR2 FQGNSA. CDR3 region: CASSARDYAYNEQFF. CDR3 DNA sequence: TGTGCCAGCAGCGCCCGGGACTACGCCTACAATGAGCAGTTCTTC.

The chain has TRBV18 and TRBJ2-1; D is uncertain. Germline CDR1 reads KGHSH; CDR2 reads LQKENI. The CDR3 has 14 residues. Trimming removed 2 bases at V and 1 base at J, with 6 bases between. Written as DNA, the CDR3 is TGTGCCAGCTCACCAGGGCAGTCCTACAATGAGCAGTTCTTC. It codes for CASSPGQSYNEQFF.

This clone was seen just once. Germline is not matched at one junction end, which may reflect a read error. The V gene is TRBV7-9, the J gene TRBJ1-3; D ambiguous. The CDR3 is 15 residues long. Germline V gives CDR1 SEHNR, CDR2 FQNEAQ (reference sequence). The CDR3 coding sequence is TGTTCCAGCAGCTTAGTCCCCAGGTCTGGAAACACCATATATTTT. This translates into CSSSLVPRSGNTIYF.

V usage is TRBV19 and J usage is TRBJ1-5; 7 bases are shared with TRBD1. The junction had 10 bases not matched to a gene; V was cut back by 2 bases and J by 3 bases. Germline V gene data show CDR1 as LNHDA and CDR2 as SQIVND (reference sequence). The CDR3 spans 17 residues. The CDR3 region is CASSIFWGQQYNQPQHF. The DNA for the CDR3 is TGTGCCAGTAGTATATTTTGGGGACAGCAATACAATCAGCCCCAGCATTTT. The full variable domain, its missing parts supplied by reference TRBV19 and TRBJ1-5, is DGGITQSPKYLFRKEGQNVTLSCEQNLNHDAMYWYRQDPGQGLRLIYYSQIVNDFQKGDIAEGYSVSREKKESFPLTVTSAQKNPTAFYLCASSIFWGQQYNQPQHFGDGTRLSIL.

The chain employs TRBV5-5 and TRBJ2-6; the D gene is possibly TRBD1 (5 bases). Germline V gives CDR1 SGHKS, CDR2 YYEKEE (reference sequence). Deletions cut 0 bases from V and 0 bases from J, with 10 bases between. CDR3 length: 17 amino acids. The CDR3 sequence is CASSLARGPSGANVLTF. The CDR3 nucleotides are TGTGCCAGCAGCTTGGCTAGGGGTCCCTCTGGGGCCAACGTCCTGACTTTC.

The rearrangement uses TRBV7-2 and TRBJ2-1, with 13 bases identical to TRBD2. With 5 bases clipped from V and 9 bases from J, the junction kept 16 bases outside the gene matches. This CDR3 region has 18 residues. CDR1 SGHTA and CDR2 FQGNSA come from the germline V gene. The CDR3 here is CASSLEPTGTSGDSEQFF. As DNA, the CDR3 is TGTGCCAGCAGCCTCGAACCGACCGGGACTAGCGGGGATTCTGAGCAGTTCTTC.

V is TRBV7-6 and J is TRBJ2-2; D uncertain. V was cut by 0 bases and J by 5 bases, with 7 bases left in between. The germline gives CDR1 SGHVS, CDR2 FNYEAQ. This CDR3 contains 14 residues. The CDR3 DNA sequence: TGTGCCAGCAGCTTAGCCACGGGTACCGGGGAGCTGTTTTTT. Translating it yields CASSLATGTGELFF.

The chain employs TRBV28 and TRBJ2-2; 9 nucleotides agree with TRBD1. V shed 5 bases and J 6 bases; nucleotides not matched to a gene: 10. The CDR3 consists of 16 residues. CDR1 and CDR2 (germline): MDHEN, SYDVKM. The CDR3, as DNA: TGTGCCAGCAGTCTCTCCGGGACAGGGTTATCCGGGGAGCTGTTTTTT. The encoded protein is CASSLSGTGLSGELFF.

The table lists this clone with a few counts. The CDR3 DNA is TGTGCCTGGAGTAGGGAGGGAGGCCGGCGAGATACGCAGTATTTT. The encoded protein is CAWSREGGRRDTQYF. V and J are TRBV30 and TRBJ2-3; 7 nucleotides match TRBD2. Germline-derived CDR1 and CDR2 are GTSNPN and SVGIG (reference sequence). V lost 2 bases to trimming and J lost 5 bases; unmatched junction nucleotides: 10. The CDR3 has 15 residues.